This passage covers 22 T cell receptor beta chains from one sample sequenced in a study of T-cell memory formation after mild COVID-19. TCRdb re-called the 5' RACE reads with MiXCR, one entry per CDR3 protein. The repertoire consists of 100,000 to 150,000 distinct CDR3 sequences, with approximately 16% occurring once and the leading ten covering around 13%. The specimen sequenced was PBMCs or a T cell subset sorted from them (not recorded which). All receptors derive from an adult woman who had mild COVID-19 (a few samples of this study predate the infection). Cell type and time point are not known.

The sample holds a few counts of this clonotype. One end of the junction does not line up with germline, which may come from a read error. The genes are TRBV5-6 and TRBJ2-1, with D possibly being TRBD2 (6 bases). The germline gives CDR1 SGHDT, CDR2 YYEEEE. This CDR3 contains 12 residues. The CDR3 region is CASSFSGAPALF. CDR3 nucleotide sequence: TGTGCCAGCAGCTTCTCGGGAGCTCCCGCCCTCTTC.

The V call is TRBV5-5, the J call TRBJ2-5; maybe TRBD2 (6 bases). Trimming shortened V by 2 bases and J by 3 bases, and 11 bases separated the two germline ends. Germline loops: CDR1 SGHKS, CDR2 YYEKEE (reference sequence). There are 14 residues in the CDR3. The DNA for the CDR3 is TGTGCCAGCAGCTTAGGAGGGTGGGAAGAGACCCAGTACTTC. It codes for CASSLGGWEETQYF.

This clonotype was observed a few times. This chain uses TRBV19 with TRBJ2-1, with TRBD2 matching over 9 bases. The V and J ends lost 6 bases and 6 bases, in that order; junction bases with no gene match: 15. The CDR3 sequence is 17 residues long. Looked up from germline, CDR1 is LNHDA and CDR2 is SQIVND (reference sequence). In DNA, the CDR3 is TGTGCCAGTAGCGGGACTAGCCACTTATTAGCCTCCAATGAGCAGTTCTTC. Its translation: CASSGTSHLLASNEQFF.

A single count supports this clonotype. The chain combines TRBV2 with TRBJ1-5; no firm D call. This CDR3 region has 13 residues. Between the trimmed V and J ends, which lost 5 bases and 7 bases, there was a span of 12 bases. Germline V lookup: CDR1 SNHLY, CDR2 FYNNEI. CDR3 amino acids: CASSYSEGQPQHF. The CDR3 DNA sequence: TGTGCCAGCAGTTATTCCGAGGGCCAGCCCCAGCATTTT.

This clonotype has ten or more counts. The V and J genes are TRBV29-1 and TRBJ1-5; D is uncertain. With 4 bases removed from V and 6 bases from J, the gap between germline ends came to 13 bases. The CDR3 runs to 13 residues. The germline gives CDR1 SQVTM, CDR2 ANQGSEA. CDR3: CSVGGGGGQPQHF. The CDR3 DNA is TGCAGCGTTGGGGGAGGTGGAGGTCAGCCCCAGCATTTT.

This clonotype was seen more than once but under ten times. The CDR3 reads CATSREGLAGGLGETQYF. CDR3 sequence (DNA): TGTGCCACCAGCAGAGAAGGTCTGGCGGGAGGGCTAGGGGAGACCCAGTACTTC. The chain combines TRBV15 with TRBJ2-5; 9 nucleotides match TRBD2. V was pared by 0 bases and J by 5 bases, with 13 bases of the junction left unmatched. This CDR3 has 18 residues. Per the germline V gene, CDR1 is LNHNV and CDR2 is YYDKDF (reference sequence).

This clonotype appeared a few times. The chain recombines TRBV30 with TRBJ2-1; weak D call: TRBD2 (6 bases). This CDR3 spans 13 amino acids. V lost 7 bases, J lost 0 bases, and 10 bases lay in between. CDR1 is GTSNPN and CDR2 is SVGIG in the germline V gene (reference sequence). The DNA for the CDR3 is TGTGCCTTGACCGGGAGCTCCTACAATGAGCAGTTCTTC. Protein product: CALTGSSYNEQFF.

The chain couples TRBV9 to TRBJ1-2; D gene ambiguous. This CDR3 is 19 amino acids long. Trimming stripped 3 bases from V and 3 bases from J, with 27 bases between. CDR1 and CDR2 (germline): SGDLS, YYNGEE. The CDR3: CASSAEGLARIPLHYGYTF. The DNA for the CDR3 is TGTGCCAGCAGCGCCGAAGGCTTGGCAAGGATCCCCCTCCACTATGGCTACACCTTC.

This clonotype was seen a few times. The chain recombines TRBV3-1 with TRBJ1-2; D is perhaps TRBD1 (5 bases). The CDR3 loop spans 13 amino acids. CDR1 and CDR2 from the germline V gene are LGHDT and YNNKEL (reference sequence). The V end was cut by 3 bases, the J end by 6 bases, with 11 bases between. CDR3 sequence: CASSHRGSNGYTF. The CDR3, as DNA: TGTGCCAGCAGCCACCGGGGCTCTAATGGCTACACCTTC.

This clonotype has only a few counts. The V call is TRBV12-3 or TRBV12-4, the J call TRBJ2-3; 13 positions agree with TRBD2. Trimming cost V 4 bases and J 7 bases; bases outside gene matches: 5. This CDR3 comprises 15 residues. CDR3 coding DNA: TGTGCCAGCAGTTCCTCGACTAGCGGGGGGCATACGCAGTATTTT. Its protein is CASSSSTSGGHTQYF.

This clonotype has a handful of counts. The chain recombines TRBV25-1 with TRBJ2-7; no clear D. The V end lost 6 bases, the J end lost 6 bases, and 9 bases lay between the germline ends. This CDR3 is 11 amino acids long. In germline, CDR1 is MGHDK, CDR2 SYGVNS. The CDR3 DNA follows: TGTGCCAGCAGGGGTCCGAGCGAGCAGTACTTC. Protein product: CASRGPSEQYF.

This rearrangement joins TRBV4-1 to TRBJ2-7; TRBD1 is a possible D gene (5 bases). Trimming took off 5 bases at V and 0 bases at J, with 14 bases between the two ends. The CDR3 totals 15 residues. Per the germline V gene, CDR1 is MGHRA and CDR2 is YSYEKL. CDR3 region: CASSFRVGDSYEQYF. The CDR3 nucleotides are TGCGCCAGCAGCTTCAGGGTAGGGGACTCCTACGAGCAGTACTTC.

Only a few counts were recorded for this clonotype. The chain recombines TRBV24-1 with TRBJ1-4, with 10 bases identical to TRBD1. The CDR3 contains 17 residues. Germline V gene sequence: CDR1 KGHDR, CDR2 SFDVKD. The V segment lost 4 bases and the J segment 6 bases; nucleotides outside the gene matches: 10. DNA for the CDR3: TGTGCCACCAGTGAAACCGGGACAGGGGCGGGACATGAAAAACTGTTTTTT. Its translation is CATSETGTGAGHEKLFF.

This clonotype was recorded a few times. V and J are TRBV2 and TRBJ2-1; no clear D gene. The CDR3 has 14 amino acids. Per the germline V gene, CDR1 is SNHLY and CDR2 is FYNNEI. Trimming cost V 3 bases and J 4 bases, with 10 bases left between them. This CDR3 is CASSDESEYNEQFF. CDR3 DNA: TGTGCCAGCAGTGATGAGTCGGAGTACAATGAGCAGTTCTTC.

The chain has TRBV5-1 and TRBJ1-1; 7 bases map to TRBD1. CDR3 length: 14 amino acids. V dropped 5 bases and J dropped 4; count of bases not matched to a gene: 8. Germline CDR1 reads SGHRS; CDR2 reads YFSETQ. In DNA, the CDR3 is TGCGCCAGCAGGCTCTCGACAGGGAGCACTGAAGCTTTCTTT. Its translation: CASRLSTGSTEAFF.

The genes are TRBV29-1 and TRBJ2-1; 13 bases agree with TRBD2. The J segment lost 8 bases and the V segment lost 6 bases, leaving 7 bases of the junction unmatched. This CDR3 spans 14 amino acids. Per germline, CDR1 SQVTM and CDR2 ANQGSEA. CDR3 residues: CSVLAGGPGYEQFF. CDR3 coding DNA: TGCAGCGTACTAGCGGGAGGGCCAGGGTATGAGCAGTTCTTC.

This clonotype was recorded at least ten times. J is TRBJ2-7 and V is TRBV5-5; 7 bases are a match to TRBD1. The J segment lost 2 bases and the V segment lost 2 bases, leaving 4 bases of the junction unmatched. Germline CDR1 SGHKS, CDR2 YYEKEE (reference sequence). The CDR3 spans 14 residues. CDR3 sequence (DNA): TGTGCCAGCAGCTTCCGGGACAGTACCTACGAGCAGTACTTC. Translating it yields CASSFRDSTYEQYF.

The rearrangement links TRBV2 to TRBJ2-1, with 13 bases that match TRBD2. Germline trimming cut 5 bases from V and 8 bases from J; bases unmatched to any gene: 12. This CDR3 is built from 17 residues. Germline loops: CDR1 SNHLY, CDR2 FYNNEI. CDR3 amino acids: CASSLGRTSGSIDEQFF. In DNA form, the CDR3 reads TGTGCCAGCAGTCTTGGGAGGACTAGCGGGAGTATAGATGAGCAGTTCTTC.

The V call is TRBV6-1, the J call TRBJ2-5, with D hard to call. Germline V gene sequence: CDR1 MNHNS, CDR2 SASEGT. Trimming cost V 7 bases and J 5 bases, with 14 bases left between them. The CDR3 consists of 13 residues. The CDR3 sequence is CASISPNIETQYF. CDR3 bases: TGTGCCAGCATATCACCCAATATCGAGACCCAGTACTTC.

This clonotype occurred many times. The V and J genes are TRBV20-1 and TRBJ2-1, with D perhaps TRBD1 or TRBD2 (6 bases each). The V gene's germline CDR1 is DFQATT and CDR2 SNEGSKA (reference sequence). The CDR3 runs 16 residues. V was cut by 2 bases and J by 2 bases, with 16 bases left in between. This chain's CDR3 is CSARSGAGSTYNEQFF. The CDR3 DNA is TGCAGTGCTAGATCGGGGGCGGGGTCCACCTACAATGAGCAGTTCTTC.

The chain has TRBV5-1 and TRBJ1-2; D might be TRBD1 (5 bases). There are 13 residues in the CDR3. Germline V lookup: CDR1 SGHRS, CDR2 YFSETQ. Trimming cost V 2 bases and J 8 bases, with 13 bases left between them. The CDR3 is CASSLGQGSGYTF. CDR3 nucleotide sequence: TGCGCCAGCAGCTTAGGGCAGGGTTCGGGCTACACCTTC.

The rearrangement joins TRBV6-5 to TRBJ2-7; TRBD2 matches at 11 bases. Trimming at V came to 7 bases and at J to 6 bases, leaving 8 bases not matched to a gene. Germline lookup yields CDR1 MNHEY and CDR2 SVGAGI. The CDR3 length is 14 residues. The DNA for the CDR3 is TGTGCCAGCAAACGGGGGACTAGCGGCCTCGAGCAGTACTTC. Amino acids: CASKRGTSGLEQYF.